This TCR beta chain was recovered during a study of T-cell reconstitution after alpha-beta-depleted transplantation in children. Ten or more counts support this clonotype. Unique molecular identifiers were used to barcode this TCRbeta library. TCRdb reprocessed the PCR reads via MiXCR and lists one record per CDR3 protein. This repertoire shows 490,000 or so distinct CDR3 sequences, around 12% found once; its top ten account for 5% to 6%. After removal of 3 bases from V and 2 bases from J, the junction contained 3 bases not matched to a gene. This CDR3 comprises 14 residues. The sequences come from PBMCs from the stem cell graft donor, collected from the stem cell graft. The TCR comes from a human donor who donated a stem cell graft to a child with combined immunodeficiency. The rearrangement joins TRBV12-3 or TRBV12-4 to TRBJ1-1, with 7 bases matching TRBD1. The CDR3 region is CASSFDRANTEAFF. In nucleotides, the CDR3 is TGTGCCAGCAGTTTTGACAGGGCTAACACTGAAGCTTTCTTT.